What follows are 12 T cell receptor beta chains derived from one specimen sequenced in a study of T cell clonality in common variable immunodeficiency. TCRdb's copy holds only in-frame clones and misses some; the assay was immunoSEQ multiplex PCR. The profile covers roughly 43,000 clones, none occurring a single time. The specimen was peripheral blood mononuclear cells. The receptors shown here come from a person between 18 and 69 years old in good health.

This clone was seen repeatedly, ten times or more. The CDR3 end falls 3 residues outside the read, so it is completed with the germline J gene. The rearrangement links TRBV28 to TRBJ2-7, with 13 bases that match TRBD2. This CDR3 contains 18 residues. In germline, CDR1 is MDHEN, CDR2 SYDVKM. V shed 7 bases and J 0 bases; nucleotides not matched to a gene: 12. The sequenced CDR3 bases are TGTGCCAGCACTCCGGGGACTAGCGGGATATGGGGCTCCTACGAG. Its protein is CASTPGTSGIWGSYE. Given in full, the CDR3 is CASTPGTSGIWGSYEQYF. Full variable domain (missing parts from reference TRBV28 and TRBJ2-7): DVKVTQSSRYLVKRTGEKVFLECVQDMDHENMFWYRQDPGLGLRLIYFSYDVKMKEKGDIPEGYSVSREKKERFSLILESASTNQTSMYLCASTPGTSGIWGSYEQYFGPGTRLTVT.

This clone was seen at least ten times. The read halts 3 residues ahead of the CDR3 end, with the missing end drawn from the germline J gene. This chain links TRBV20-1 with TRBJ2-7, with 9 bases identical to TRBD1. V was pared by 5 bases and J by 4 bases, with 9 bases of the junction left unmatched. Germline CDR1 reads DFQATT; CDR2 reads SNEGSKA (reference sequence). This CDR3 spans 14 amino acids. This chain's CDR3 is CSASQGAGLYEQYF. Incomplete CDR3 DNA: TGCAGTGCTTCACAGGGGGCCGGATTATACGAG.

Ten or more counts support this clone. Read sequence stops 3 residues before the CDR3 end, and the germline J gene provides the missing end. V and J are TRBV7-8 and TRBJ1-2, with D possibly being TRBD1 (6 bases). Germline V gene data show CDR1 as SGHVS and CDR2 as FQNEAQ. This CDR3 region has 17 residues. V was clipped by 2 bases and J by 0 bases, with 16 bases between them. CDR3: CASSLRAGATANYGYTF. The sequenced CDR3 bases are TGTGCCAGCAGCTTACGGGCAGGGGCCACCGCTAACTATGGC.

This clone was seen ten or more times. CDR3 DNA, as far as it was read: TGCAGTGCTCAGGCCTATGGCAATCAGCCC. This encodes CSAQAYGNQP. Given in full, the CDR3 is CSAQAYGNQPQHF. The V call is TRBV20-1, the J call TRBJ1-5; D uncertain. The read gets to within 3 residues of the CDR3 end, and the germline J gene fills in the rest. V was clipped by 5 bases and J by 2 bases, with 10 bases between them. Per germline, CDR1 DFQATT and CDR2 SNEGSKA (reference sequence). The CDR3 length is 13 residues.

This clone appeared many times. The sequenced fragment ends 3 residues before the CDR3 boundary, so the rest is inferred from the germline J gene. The chain links TRBV11-3 to TRBJ2-1; D is undetermined. The CDR3 is 11 amino acids. Germline CDR1 and CDR2: SGHNT and YENEEA. The V and J ends lost 5 bases and 8 bases respectively, with 7 bases between them. The sequenced CDR3 bases are TGTGCCAGCAGCCAAGCTCATGAG. Protein: CASSQAHE. The entire CDR3 protein is CASSQAHEQFF.

The table lists this clone with many counts. The read ends 3 residues before the CDR3 terminus; that terminus is restored from the germline J gene. The chain couples TRBV19 to TRBJ1-1; D not resolved. Trimming pared 10 bases from V and 6 bases from J, leaving 12 bases between. Germline loops: CDR1 LNHDA, CDR2 SQIVND (reference sequence). There are 11 residues in the CDR3. The DNA read from the CDR3 is TGTGCCACCCTGGCCGGGGCTGAA. Translation: CATLAGAE. The entire CDR3 protein reads CATLAGAEAFF.

The sample holds many counts of this clone. The CDR3 goes on 3 residues after the read ends, and that part is filled in from the germline J gene. The chain carries TRBV19 and TRBJ2-1, with TRBD1 as a possible D gene (6 bases). The germline gives CDR1 LNHDA, CDR2 SQIVND (reference sequence). This CDR3 has 13 residues. V gave up 10 bases and J gave up 0 bases, with 10 bases separating them. The CDR3 here is CATLDSSYNEQFF. Partial CDR3 DNA: TGTGCCACACTGGACAGCTCCTACAATGAG.

This clone was observed at least ten times. With the read ending 3 residues before the CDR3 end, the germline J gene is used to fill in that end. The chain recombines TRBV5-1 with TRBJ2-3, with a weak D call TRBD2 (6 bases). This CDR3 is 15 amino acids long. V was trimmed by 1 base and J by 6 bases, leaving 15 bases between them. Germline CDR1 SGHRS, CDR2 YFSETQ. The CDR3 is CASSLSEGLGDTQYF. The sequenced part of the CDR3 DNA is TGCGCCAGCAGCTTGTCGGAGGGACTGGGGGATACG.

This clone showed up many times. The read halts 3 residues ahead of the CDR3 end, with the missing end drawn from the germline J gene. The chain joins TRBV20-1 to TRBJ1-5, with D maybe TRBD1 (5 bases). The CDR3 is 14 amino acids. Germline assignment: CDR1 DFQATT and CDR2 SNEGSKA (reference sequence). Trimming cost V 4 bases and J 8 bases, with 18 bases left between them. This CDR3 reads CSATLGGDAEPQHF. CDR3 bases read: TGCAGTGCTACCCTCGGGGGGGATGCGGAGCCC.

There are many counts of this clone. The CDR3 extends 3 residues past the end of the read, so its final part is completed from the germline J gene. The chain employs TRBV11-3 and TRBJ2-5; the match to TRBD2 covers 9 bases. The J segment lost 5 bases and the V segment lost 1 base, leaving 5 bases of the junction unmatched. CDR3 length: 15 amino acids. CDR1 SGHNT and CDR2 YENEEA come from the germline V gene. The CDR3 sequence: CASSLGGGAGETQYF. CDR3 DNA (partial): TGTGCCAGCAGCTTAGGCGGGGGGGCCGGGGAGACC.

This clone was found many times. The read gets to within 3 residues of the CDR3 end, and the germline J gene fills in the rest. The chain uses TRBV19 and TRBJ2-7, with D possibly matching TRBD2 (5 bases). Germline V CDR1 and CDR2: LNHDA, SQIVND (reference sequence). Trimming cost V 3 bases and J 0 bases, with 12 bases left between them. The CDR3 has 15 amino acids. The CDR3 region is CASSIFAGRSYEQYF. The covered CDR3 bases are TGTGCCAGTAGTATTTTCGCGGGCCGCTCCTACGAG.

This clone was observed many times. The missing CDR3 end, 3 residues past where the read stops, is filled in from the germline J gene. The chain links TRBV7-9 to TRBJ1-1, with D maybe TRBD1 (5 bases). V lost 8 bases and J lost 5, with 12 bases in between. The CDR3 runs to 12 residues. CDR1 and CDR2 (germline): SEHNR, FQNEAQ (reference sequence). CDR3 DNA, as far as it was read: TGTGCCAGCGCAAGGGGAGATACTGAA. It is translated as CASARGDTE. The full-length CDR3 reads as CASARGDTEAFF. Looking up the rest from reference TRBV7-9 and TRBJ1-1 gives the full variable domain: DTGVSQNPRHKITKRGQNVTFRCDPISEHNRLYWYRQTLGQGPEFLTYFQNEAQLEKSRLLSDRFSAERPKGSFSTLEIQRTEQGDSAMYLCASARGDTEAFFGQGTRLTVV.